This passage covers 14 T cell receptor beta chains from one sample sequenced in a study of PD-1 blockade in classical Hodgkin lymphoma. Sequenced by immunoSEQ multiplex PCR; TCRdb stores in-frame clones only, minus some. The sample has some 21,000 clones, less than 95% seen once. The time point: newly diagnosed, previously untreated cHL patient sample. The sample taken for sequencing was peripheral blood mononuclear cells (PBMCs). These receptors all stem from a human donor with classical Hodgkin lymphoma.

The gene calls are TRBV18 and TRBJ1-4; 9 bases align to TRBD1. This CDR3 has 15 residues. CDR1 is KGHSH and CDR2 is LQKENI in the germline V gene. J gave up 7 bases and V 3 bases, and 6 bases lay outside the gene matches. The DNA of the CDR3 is TGTGCCAGCTCACCTATAACAGGGGGCGGTGAAAAACTGTTTTTT. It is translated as CASSPITGGGEKLFF.

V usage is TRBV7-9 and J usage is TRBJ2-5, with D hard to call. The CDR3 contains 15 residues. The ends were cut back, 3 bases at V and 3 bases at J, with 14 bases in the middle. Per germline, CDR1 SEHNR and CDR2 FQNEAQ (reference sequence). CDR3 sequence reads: CASSFSGISEETQYF. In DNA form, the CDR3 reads TGTGCCAGCAGCTTCTCGGGTATTAGTGAAGAGACCCAGTACTTC.

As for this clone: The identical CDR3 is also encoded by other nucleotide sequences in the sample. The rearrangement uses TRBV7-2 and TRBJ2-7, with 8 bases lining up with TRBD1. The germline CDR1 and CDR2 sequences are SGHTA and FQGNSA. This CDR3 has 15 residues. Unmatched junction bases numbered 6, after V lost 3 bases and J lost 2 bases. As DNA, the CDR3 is TGTGCCAGCAGCTTGGGGACAGGTAGCCCCTACGAGCAGTACTTC. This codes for CASSLGTGSPYEQYF. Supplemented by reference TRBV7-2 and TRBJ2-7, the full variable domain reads GAGVSQSPSNKVTEKGKDVELRCDPISGHTALYWYRQSLGQGLEFLIYFQGNSAPDKSGLPSDRFSAERTGGSVSTLTIQRTQQEDSAVYLCASSLGTGSPYEQYFGPGTRLTVT.

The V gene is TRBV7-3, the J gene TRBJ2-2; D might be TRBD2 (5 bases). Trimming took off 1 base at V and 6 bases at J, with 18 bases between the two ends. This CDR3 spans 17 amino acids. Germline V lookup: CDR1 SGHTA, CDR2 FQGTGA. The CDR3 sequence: CASSLIDASFRPGELFF. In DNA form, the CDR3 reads TGTGCCAGCAGCTTAATCGACGCTAGCTTCAGGCCCGGGGAGCTGTTTTTT.

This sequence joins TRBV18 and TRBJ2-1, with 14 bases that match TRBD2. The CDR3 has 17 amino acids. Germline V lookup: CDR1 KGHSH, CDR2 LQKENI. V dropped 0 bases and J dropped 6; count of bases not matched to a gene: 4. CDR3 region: CASSPPGLAGAINEQFF. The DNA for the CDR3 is TGTGCCAGCTCACCACCGGGACTAGCGGGGGCGATCAATGAGCAGTTCTTC. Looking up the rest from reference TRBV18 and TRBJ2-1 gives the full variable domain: NAGVMQNPRHLVRRRGQEARLRCSPMKGHSHVYWYRQLPEEGLKFMVYLQKENIIDESGMPKERFSAEFPKEGPSILRIQQVVRGDSAAYFCASSPPGLAGAINEQFFGPGTRLTVL.

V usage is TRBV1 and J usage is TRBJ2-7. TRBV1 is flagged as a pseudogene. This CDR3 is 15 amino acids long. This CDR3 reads CTSSRGAPFTYEQYF. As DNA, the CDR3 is TGCACCAGCAGCCGAGGGGCGCCTTTCACCTACGAGCAGTACTTC.

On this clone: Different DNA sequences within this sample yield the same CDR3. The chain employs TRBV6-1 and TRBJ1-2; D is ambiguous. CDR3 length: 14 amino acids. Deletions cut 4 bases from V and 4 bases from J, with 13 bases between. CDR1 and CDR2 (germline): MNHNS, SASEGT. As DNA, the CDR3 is TGTGCCAGCAGTGTCGAGGAGGGAGCCTATGGCTACACCTTC. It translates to CASSVEEGAYGYTF.

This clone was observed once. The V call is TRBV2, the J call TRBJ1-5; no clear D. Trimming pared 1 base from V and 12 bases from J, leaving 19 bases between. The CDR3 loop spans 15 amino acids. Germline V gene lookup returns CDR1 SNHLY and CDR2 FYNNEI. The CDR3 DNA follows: TGTGCCAGCAGTGAAGAAAGGATAAGAAGGAGTAACCAGCATTTT. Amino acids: CASSEERIRRSNQHF.

CDR3: CASSQNFYNEQFF. The CDR3 DNA reads as TGTGCCAGCAGCCAGAATTTCTACAATGAGCAGTTCTTC. J is TRBJ2-1 and V is TRBV11-3, with D unclear. V lost 5 bases and J lost 3, with 8 bases in between. Germline CDR1 reads SGHNT; CDR2 reads YENEEA. The CDR3 spans 13 residues.

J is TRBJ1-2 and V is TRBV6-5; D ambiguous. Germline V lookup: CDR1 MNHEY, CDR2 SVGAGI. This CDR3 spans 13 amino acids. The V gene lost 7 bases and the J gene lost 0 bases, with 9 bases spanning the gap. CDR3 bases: TGTGCCAGCAAGCAGGACCCTAACTATGGCTACACCTTC. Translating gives CASKQDPNYGYTF.

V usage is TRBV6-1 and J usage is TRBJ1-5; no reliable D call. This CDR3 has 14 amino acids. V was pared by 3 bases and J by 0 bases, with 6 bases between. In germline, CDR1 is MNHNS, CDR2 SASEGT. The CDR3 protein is CASSDSHSNQPQHF. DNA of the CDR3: TGTGCCAGCAGTGACTCGCATAGCAATCAGCCCCAGCATTTT.

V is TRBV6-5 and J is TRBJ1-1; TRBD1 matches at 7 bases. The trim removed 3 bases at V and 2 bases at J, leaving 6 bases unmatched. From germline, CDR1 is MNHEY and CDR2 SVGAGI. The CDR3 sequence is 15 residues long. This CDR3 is CASSYRGQVNTEAFF. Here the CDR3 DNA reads TGTGCCAGCAGTTATCGAGGACAGGTCAACACTGAAGCTTTCTTT.

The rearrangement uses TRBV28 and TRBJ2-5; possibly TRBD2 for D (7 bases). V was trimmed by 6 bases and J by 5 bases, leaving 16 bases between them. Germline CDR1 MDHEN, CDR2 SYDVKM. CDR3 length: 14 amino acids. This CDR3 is CASSEPGGRETQYF. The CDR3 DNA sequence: TGTGCCAGCAGCGAACCCGGGGGGCGGGAGACCCAGTACTTC.

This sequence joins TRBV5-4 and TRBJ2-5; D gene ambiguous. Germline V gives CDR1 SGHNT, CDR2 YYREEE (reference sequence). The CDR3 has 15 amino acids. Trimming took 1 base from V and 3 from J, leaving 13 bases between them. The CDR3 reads CASSLMTREEETQYF. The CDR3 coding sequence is TGTGCCAGCAGCTTGATGACTCGAGAGGAAGAGACCCAGTACTTC.